One sample yielded the 15 T cell receptor beta chains listed below, sequenced in a study of response to subunit inactivated influenza vaccine. TCRdb re-called the RT-PCR reads through MiXCR, storing one row per CDR3 protein. The sample yields 500,000 to 700,000 distinct CDR3 sequences, less than 25% seen once. These data were also reused for a study on T cells expressing NK-cell markers. From that second work: The TCR beta cDNA came from 5'RACE template switching with UMIs.

The sequenced sample was CD4+ T cells sorted from PBMCs, obtained 11 to 12 days after vaccination. All receptors come from a man over 45 who received an inactivated influenza vaccine.

In the case of this clonotype: One base away lies a much larger clone, so this may be a sequencing read error. V is TRBV10-2 and J is TRBJ2-3; D is uncertain. The CDR3 is 14 residues long. V lost 7 bases and J 2 bases, leaving 13 bases between the germline ends. The germline CDR1 and CDR2 sequences are WSHSY and SAAADI. The CDR3 nucleotides read TGCGCCAGCAACCCTGGTGGATACACAGATACGCAGTATTTT. Its translation is CASNPGGYTDTQYF.

V and J are TRBV5-1 and TRBJ2-1; 9 nucleotides agree with TRBD1. CDR1 and CDR2 from the germline V gene are SGHRS and YFSETQ. There are 16 residues in the CDR3. J gave up 8 bases and V 2 bases, and 11 bases lay outside the gene matches. The DNA of the CDR3 is TGCGCCAGCAGCTTTAGTGAGGGGACAGGGAGACATGAGCAGTTCTTC. This translates into CASSFSEGTGRHEQFF.

The chain employs TRBV3-1 and TRBJ2-7; D is undetermined. CDR1 is LGHDT, CDR2 YNNKEL, per germline (reference sequence). The CDR3 covers 11 residues. V was trimmed by 3 bases and J by 6 bases, leaving 6 bases between them. DNA for the CDR3: TGTGCCAGCAGCCATGGCCCCGAGCAGTACTTC. Translated, it gives CASSHGPEQYF.

This chain joins TRBV6-1 and TRBJ2-7; D might be TRBD1 (6 bases). Germline V gene sequence: CDR1 MNHNS, CDR2 SASEGT. Between the trimmed V and J ends, which lost 6 bases and 6 bases, there was a span of 21 bases. The CDR3 covers 15 residues. The CDR3 loop is CASSPNRVLASEQYF. As DNA, the CDR3 is TGTGCCAGCAGCCCGAACAGGGTTCTGGCATCCGAGCAGTACTTC.

In regard to this clonotype: Here the CDR3 omits its conserved ending phenylalanine or tryptophan, so a read error is the likely source. V gene TRBV3-1 combines with J gene TRBJ1-2, with D hard to call. The V and J ends lost 5 bases and 8 bases respectively, with 18 bases between them. Germline V gene sequence: CDR1 LGHDT, CDR2 YNNKEL (reference sequence). This CDR3 has 14 amino acids. DNA for the CDR3: TGTGCCAGCAGCACACGGACCTCTATTGGCGGCTACACCTTG. Protein product: CASSTRTSIGGYTL.

This clonotype was counted many times. This sequence joins TRBV4-3 and TRBJ1-6; D unclear. Trimming removed 0 bases from V and 8 bases from J, with 8 bases in between. Germline V gene sequence: CDR1 LGHNA, CDR2 YSLEER. The CDR3 runs 14 residues. The CDR3 nucleotides are TGCGCCAGCAGCCAAGAATCGTCTGATTCACCCCTCCACTTT. Amino acids: CASSQESSDSPLHF.

This clonotype has only a few counts. The CDR3 reads CASSLRPSGPMEITGELFF. CDR3 coding DNA: TGTGCCAGCAGCTTAAGGCCTAGCGGACCCATGGAGATCACCGGGGAGCTGTTTTTT. This chain connects TRBV7-3 to TRBJ2-2, with TRBD2 matching 7 bases. This CDR3 contains 19 residues. Germline CDR1 reads SGHTA; CDR2 reads FQGTGA. The junction had 15 bases not matched to a gene; V was cut back by 1 base and J by 4 bases.

This sequence joins TRBV27 and TRBJ2-7, with D maybe TRBD2 (5 bases). The CDR3 contains 14 residues. The ends were cut back, 3 bases at V and 4 bases at J, with 13 bases in the middle. Germline-derived CDR1 and CDR2 are MNHEY and SMNVEV (reference sequence). The CDR3 DNA reads TGTGCCAGCAGTTTTACTGGAGGTCGGTACGAGCAGTACTTC. Translated, it gives CASSFTGGRYEQYF.

This clonotype was observed a handful of times. The J gene is TRBJ2-1, the V gene TRBV20-1; D is perhaps TRBD1 (6 bases). Trimming pared 2 bases from V and 4 bases from J, leaving 15 bases between. Germline V gene lookup returns CDR1 DFQATT and CDR2 SNEGSKA (reference sequence). This CDR3 is 15 amino acids long. In DNA, the CDR3 is TGCAGTGCTAGAAAGAGCAGAGGGGGTTACAATGAGCAGTTCTTC. This codes for CSARKSRGGYNEQFF.

The chain is built from TRBV4-3 and TRBJ1-6; 7 bases line up with TRBD1. With V trimmed by 0 bases and J by 11 bases, 10 bases remained unmatched. The CDR3 consists of 16 residues. Germline V gene data show CDR1 as LGHNA and CDR2 as YSLEER. CDR3 bases: TGCGCCAGCAGCCAAGATAGCCCAGGGGGTCCGGCACCCCTCCACTTT. This sequence encodes CASSQDSPGGPAPLHF.

CDR3 in amino acids: CASSLDWGSYEQYF. CDR3 DNA sequence: TGTGCCAGCAGCTTAGACTGGGGGTCCTACGAGCAGTACTTC. The V and J genes are TRBV11-2 and TRBJ2-7, with D perhaps given as TRBD1 or TRBD2 (5 bases each). With 0 bases removed from V and 1 base from J, the gap between germline ends came to 7 bases. The germline gives CDR1 SGHAT, CDR2 FQNNGV. The CDR3 has 14 amino acids.

The CDR3 coding sequence is TGTGCCAGCAGCCCCGCCCGACAGAGGACCGGGGAGCTGTTTTTT. This gives the protein CASSPARQRTGELFF. The V call is TRBV11-1, the J call TRBJ2-2, with D perhaps matching TRBD1 (5 bases). CDR1 and CDR2 from the germline V gene are SGHAT and FQDESV (reference sequence). V lost 5 bases and J 5 bases, leaving 15 bases between the germline ends. This CDR3 region has 15 residues. The full variable domain, rest sourced from reference TRBV11-1 and TRBJ2-2, is EAEVAQSPRYKITEKSQAVAFWCDPISGHATLYWYRQILGQGPELLVQFQDESVVDDSQLPKDRFSAERLKGVDSTLKIQPAELGDSAMYLCASSPARQRTGELFFGEGSRLTVL.

This clonotype has at least ten counts. This chain connects TRBV28 to TRBJ2-3; maybe TRBD2 (7 bases). CDR1 and CDR2 (germline): MDHEN, SYDVKM. Trimming removed 6 bases at V and 6 bases at J, with 13 bases between. This CDR3 contains 13 residues. CDR3 residues: CASRGGGGDTQYF. The CDR3 DNA is TGTGCCAGCAGAGGGGGGGGTGGGGATACGCAGTATTTT.

The chain employs TRBV10-3 and TRBJ2-7, with D unclear. Trimming took 0 bases from V and 2 from J, leaving 11 bases between them. Per germline, CDR1 ENHRY and CDR2 SYGVKD. The CDR3 runs 15 residues. The CDR3 sequence: CAISESFSQAYEQYF. The CDR3 DNA is TGTGCCATCAGTGAGTCGTTCAGCCAAGCCTACGAGCAGTACTTC.

The rearrangement joins TRBV20-1 to TRBJ1-1, with unresolved D. This CDR3 contains 13 residues. The ends were cut back, 5 bases at V and 1 base at J, with 11 bases in the middle. Germline V gene data show CDR1 as DFQATT and CDR2 as SNEGSKA (reference sequence). CDR3 sequence: CSAVGWENTEAFF. The CDR3 DNA reads TGCAGTGCTGTAGGTTGGGAGAACACTGAAGCTTTCTTT.